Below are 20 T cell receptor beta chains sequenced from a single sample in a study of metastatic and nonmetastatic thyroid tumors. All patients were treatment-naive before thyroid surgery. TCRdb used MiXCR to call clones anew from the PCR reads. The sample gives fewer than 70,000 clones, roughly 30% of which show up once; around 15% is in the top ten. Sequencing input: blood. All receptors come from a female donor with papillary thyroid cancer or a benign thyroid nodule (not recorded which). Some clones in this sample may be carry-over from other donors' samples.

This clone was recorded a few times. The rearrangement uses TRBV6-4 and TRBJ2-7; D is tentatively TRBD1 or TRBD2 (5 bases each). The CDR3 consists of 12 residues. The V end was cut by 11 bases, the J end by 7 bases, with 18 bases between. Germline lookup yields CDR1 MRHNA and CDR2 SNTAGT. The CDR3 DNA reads TGTGCCGGGCCGGGACCCCCTCCGGAGCAGTACTTC. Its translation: CAGPGPPPEQYF.

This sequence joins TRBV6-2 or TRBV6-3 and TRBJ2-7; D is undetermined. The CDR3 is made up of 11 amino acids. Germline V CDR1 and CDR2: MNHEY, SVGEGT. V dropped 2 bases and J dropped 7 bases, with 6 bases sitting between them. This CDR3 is CASSYRWEQYF. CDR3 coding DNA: TGTGCCAGCAGTTACCGCTGGGAGCAGTACTTC.

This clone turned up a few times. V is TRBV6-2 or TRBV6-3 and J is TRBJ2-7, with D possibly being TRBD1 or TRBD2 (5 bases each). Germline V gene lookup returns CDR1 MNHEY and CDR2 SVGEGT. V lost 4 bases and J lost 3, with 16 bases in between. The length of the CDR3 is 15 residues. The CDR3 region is CASSWARDGHYEQYF. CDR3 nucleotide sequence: TGTGCCAGCAGTTGGGCCCGGGACGGGCACTACGAGCAGTACTTC.

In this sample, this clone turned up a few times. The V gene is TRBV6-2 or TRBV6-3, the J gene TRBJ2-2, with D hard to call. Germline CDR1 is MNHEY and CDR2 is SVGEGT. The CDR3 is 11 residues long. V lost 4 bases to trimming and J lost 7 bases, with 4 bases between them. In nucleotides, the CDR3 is TGTGCCAGCAGTTGGATCGGGGAGCTGTTTTTT. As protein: CASSWIGELFF.

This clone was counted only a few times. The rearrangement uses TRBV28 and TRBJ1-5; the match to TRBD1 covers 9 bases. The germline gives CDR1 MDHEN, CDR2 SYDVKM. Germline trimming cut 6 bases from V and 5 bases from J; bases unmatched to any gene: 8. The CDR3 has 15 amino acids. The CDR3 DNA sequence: TGTGCCAGCAGCTCACTGACAGGGGGGGATCAGCCCCAGCATTTT. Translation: CASSSLTGGDQPQHF.

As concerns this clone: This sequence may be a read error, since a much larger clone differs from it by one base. CDR3 loop: CASSPGTGYTF. The CDR3 DNA reads TGTGCCAGCAGTCCAGGGACTGGCTACACCTTC. The gene calls are TRBV6-1 and TRBJ1-2, with D perhaps TRBD1 (5 bases). CDR1 MNHNS and CDR2 SASEGT come from the germline V gene. V was trimmed by 5 bases and J by 7 bases, leaving 8 bases between them. The length of the CDR3 is 11 residues.

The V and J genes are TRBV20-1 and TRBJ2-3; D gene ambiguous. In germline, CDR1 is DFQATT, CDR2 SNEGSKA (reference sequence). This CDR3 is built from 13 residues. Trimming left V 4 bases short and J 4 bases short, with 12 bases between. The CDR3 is CSAIRAYPDTQYF. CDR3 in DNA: TGCAGTGCTATTAGGGCGTATCCAGATACGCAGTATTTT.

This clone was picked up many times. As DNA, the CDR3 is TGCAGTGCCATAGGGACAAATTACGAGCAGTACTTC. Its translation is CSAIGTNYEQYF. This chain connects TRBV20-1 to TRBJ2-7; D is possibly TRBD1 (6 bases). V shed 6 bases and J shed 4 bases, with 13 bases lying between them. Germline lookup yields CDR1 DFQATT and CDR2 SNEGSKA (reference sequence). The CDR3 covers 12 residues.

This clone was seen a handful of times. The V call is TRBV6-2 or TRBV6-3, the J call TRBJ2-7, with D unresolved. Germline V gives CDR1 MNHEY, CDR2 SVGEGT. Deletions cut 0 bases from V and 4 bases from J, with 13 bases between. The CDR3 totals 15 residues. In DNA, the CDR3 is TGTGCCAGCAGTTACTCGATCTCCTGGGATTACGAGCAGTACTTC. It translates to CASSYSISWDYEQYF.

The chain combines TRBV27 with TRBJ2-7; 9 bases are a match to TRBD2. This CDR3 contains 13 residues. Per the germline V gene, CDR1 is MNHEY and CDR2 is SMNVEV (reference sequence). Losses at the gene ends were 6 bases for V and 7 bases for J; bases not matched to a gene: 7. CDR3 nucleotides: TGTGCCAGCAGCCCCACCCTAGCGGGGGAGCAGTACTTC. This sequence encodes CASSPTLAGEQYF.

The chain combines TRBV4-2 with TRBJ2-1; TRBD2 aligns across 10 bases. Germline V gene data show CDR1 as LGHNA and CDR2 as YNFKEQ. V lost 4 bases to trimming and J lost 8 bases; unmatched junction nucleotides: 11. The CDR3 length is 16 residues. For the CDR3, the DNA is TGTGCCAGCAGCCGCCAGAGCGGGAGGGCCGGGTATGAGCAGTTCTTC. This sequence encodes CASSRQSGRAGYEQFF.

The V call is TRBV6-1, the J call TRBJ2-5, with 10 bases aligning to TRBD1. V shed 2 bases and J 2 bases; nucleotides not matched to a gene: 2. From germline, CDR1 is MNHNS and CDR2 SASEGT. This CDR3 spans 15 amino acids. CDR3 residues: CASSEPGQGQETQYF. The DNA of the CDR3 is TGTGCCAGCAGTGAACCGGGACAGGGGCAAGAGACCCAGTACTTC.

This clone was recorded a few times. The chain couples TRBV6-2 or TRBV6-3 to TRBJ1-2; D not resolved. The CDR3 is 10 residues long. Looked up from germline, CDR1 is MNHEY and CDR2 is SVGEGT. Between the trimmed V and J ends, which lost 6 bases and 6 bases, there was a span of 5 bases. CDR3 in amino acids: CASREDGYTF. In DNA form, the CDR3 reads TGTGCCAGCAGAGAGGATGGCTACACCTTC.

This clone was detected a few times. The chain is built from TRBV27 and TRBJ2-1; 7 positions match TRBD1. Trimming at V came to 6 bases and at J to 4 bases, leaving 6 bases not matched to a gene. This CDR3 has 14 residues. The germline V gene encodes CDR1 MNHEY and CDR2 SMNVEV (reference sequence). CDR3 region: CASSTTDRYNEQFF. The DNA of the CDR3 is TGTGCCAGCAGCACCACGGACAGGTACAATGAGCAGTTCTTC.

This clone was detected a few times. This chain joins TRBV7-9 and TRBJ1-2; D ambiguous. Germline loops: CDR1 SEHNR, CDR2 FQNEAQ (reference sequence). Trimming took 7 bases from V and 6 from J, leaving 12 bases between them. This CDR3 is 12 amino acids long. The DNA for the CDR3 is TGTGCCAGCACCGAATCAGGTGATGGCTACACCTTC. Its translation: CASTESGDGYTF.

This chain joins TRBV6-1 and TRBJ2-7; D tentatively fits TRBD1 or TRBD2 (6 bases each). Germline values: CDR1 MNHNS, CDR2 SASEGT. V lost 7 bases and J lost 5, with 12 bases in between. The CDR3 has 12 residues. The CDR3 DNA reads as TGTGCCAGCACAGGGGACTTCAACGAGCAGTACTTC. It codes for CASTGDFNEQYF.

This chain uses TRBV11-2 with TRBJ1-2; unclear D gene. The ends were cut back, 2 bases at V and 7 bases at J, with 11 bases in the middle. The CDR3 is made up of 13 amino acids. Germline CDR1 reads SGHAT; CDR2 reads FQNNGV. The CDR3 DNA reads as TGTGCCAGCAGCTTAAAGTCAGGATCTGGCTACACCTTC. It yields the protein CASSLKSGSGYTF.

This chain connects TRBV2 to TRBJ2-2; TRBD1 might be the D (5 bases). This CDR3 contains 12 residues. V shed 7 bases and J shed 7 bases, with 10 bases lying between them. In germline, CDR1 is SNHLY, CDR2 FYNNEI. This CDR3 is CASKGVGGELFF. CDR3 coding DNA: TGTGCCAGCAAAGGGGTCGGCGGGGAGCTGTTTTTT.

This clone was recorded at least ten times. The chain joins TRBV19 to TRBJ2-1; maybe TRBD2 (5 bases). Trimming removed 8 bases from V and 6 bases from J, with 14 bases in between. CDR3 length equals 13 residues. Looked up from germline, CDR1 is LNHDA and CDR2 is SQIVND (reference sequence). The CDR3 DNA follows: TGTGCCAGTTCCCACCGAGGAGGCAATGAGCAGTTCTTC. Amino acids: CASSHRGGNEQFF.

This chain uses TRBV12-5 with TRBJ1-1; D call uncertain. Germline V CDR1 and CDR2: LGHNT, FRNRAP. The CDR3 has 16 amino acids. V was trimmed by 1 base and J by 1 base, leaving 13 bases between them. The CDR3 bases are TGTGCTAGTGGTTTGGCCATTCACTTGGAGAACACTGAAGCTTTCTTT. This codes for CASGLAIHLENTEAFF. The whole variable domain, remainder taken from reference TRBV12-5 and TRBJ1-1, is DARVTQTPRHKVTEMGQEVTMRCQPILGHNTVFWYRQTMMQGLELLAYFRNRAPLDDSGMPKDRFSAEMPDATLATLKIQPSEPRDSAVYFCASGLAIHLENTEAFFGQGTRLTVV.